This TCR beta chain was captured in a study of T cell responses to AZD1222 COVID-19 vaccine. This CDR3 region has 14 residues. V lost 0 bases and J lost 3, with 10 bases in between. Per germline, CDR1 SGHRS and CDR2 YFSETQ. Clones were read by immunoSEQ multiplex PCR, and TCRdb kept only the in-frame ones, dropping some. Of tens of thousands of clones listed, roughly 84% are singletons. Regarding this clone: Its antigen remains unknown.

General observations from the study: Per reports, nearly half of all spike-specific TCRs target regions that are unmutated in variants. Repertoires were sampled only after the peak T cell response. Donors were chiefly white British, with a greater number of females, and clonal diversity was perhaps underestimated. Spike-specific TCRs gained breadth and depth after people received two AZD1222 doses.

This receptor was identified in an adult in good health. The input for sequencing was peripheral blood, taken on day 0 of AZD1222 vaccination. V and J are TRBV5-1 and TRBJ2-7, with D uncertain. The CDR3 sequence: CASSLGRSSYEQYF. In nucleotides, the CDR3 is TGCGCCAGCAGCTTGGGGCGCAGCAGCTACGAGCAGTACTTC.